This is a list of T cell receptor beta chains from one sample in a study of patients and donors after allogeneic stem cell transplantation. Via MiXCR, TCRdb re-called the RT-PCR reads, giving one row per CDR3 protein. The sample records about 960,000 distinct CDR3 sequences, more than 15% being singletons. The sequencing sample was made of blood, either unsorted or a sorted T cell fraction (not recorded which). The receptors stem from a human donor who was either an allogeneic HSCT recipient or a stem cell or donor lymphocyte infusion donor (not recorded which). It is not recorded whose cells these are; they may come from a transplant donor. Each CDR3 is given without its conserved first and last residue.

V gene,J gene,CDR3 length,CDR3 protein
TRBV6-5,TRBJ1-1,10,ASRRGNTEAF
TRBV12-3/TRBV12-4,TRBJ2-1,16,ASSSPRLALSSYNEQF
TRBV7-2,TRBJ1-2,11,ASSLGAPLGYT
TRBV5-1,TRBJ2-1,12,ASTLLGGFREQF
TRBV19,TRBJ2-5,15,ASSVGLSGGPEETQY
TRBV11-1,TRBJ1-1,16,ASSSLEPSGTGFSEAF
TRBV20-1,TRBJ1-6,12,SARITGATSPLH
TRBV7-9,TRBJ2-1,14,ASSSPRDRGLSEQF
TRBV20-1,TRBJ1-4,12,SAPPGGTNEKLF
TRBV27,TRBJ1-6,10,ASSLYNSALH
TRBV6-5,TRBJ2-2,15,ASSYSNLAGGVGELF